A selection of T cell receptor beta chains follows, all from one sample in a study of CD8+ T cells in alopecia areata. Sequenced by immunoSEQ multiplex PCR; TCRdb stores in-frame clones only, minus some. The sample includes some 99,000 clones, 40% to 45% of them seen just once. The sequenced sample was CD4+ T cells sorted from blood. The source is a human donor with alopecia areata. Each CDR3 is given with its conserved first and last residue. The D gene is left open where the match is weak. Rows may omit the clone size; those that give it use once, few, many or a size class.

DNA,CDR3,D,V,size,J
TGTGCCACCTCGGGACTAGCGGGGACCCCTACGCAGTATTTT,CATSGLAGTPTQYF,TRBD2,TRBV25-1,-,TRBJ2-3
TGTGCCTGGAGTGGGGTTGTCTATGGCTACACCTTC,CAWSGVVYGYTF,-,TRBV30,once,TRBJ1-2
TGCAGCGTTGAGTCAGGGAGGAATTCACCCCTCCACTTT,CSVESGRNSPLHF,-,TRBV29-1,-,TRBJ1-6
TGTGCCAGCAGCTTGGGGTTGTCGAGGAATAGCAATCAGCCCCAGCATTTT,CASSLGLSRNSNQPQHF,-,TRBV5-6,few,TRBJ1-5
TGCGCCAGCAGCTTGGAGGGCGGATACAATGAGCAGTTCTTC,CASSLEGGYNEQFF,-,TRBV5-1,-,TRBJ2-1
TGCAGCGTTGGCGGGGACACAGATACGCAGTATTTT,CSVGGDTDTQYF,-,TRBV29-1,few,TRBJ2-3
TGCAGCGCCTTCGAAGGTGGGGGAAACATTCAGTACTTC,CSAFEGGGNIQYF,-,TRBV29-1,few,TRBJ2-4
TGCAGCGGAGCCGACAGGCTCTATGGCTACACCTTC,CSGADRLYGYTF,-,TRBV29-1,few,TRBJ1-2
TGCGCCAGCAGCCAACAGATGGTAGAGACCCAGTACTTC,CASSQQMVETQYF,-,TRBV4-1,once,TRBJ2-5
TGTGCCTGGAGTACGTATGGGGTCTCGGCCAAAAACATTCAGTACTTC,CAWSTYGVSAKNIQYF,-,TRBV30,-,TRBJ2-4
TGCGCCAGCAGTCAATCGCCCAGCTTCGATGAGCAGTTCTTC,CASSQSPSFDEQFF,-,TRBV23-1,-,TRBJ2-1
TGTGCCAGCAGCCCCAATGGCAGGTACGAGCAGTACTTC,CASSPNGRYEQYF,-,TRBV11-2,-,TRBJ2-7
TGTGCCTGGAGTACTGACAGGGGGCAGAAAGCTTTCTTT,CAWSTDRGQKAFF,TRBD1,TRBV30,-,TRBJ1-1
TGTGCCAGCAGCCCACCCGGAGCAAACATGAACACTGAAGCTTTCTTT,CASSPPGANMNTEAFF,-,TRBV5-6,once,TRBJ1-1
TGTGCCAGCAGTTACGGGGCCCTCGACACCGGGGAGCTGTTTTTT,CASSYGALDTGELFF,-,TRBV6-5,-,TRBJ2-2
TGTGCCTGGAGTCCCCTAGCGGGAGGGCAGAGTGAGCAGTTCTTC,CAWSPLAGGQSEQFF,TRBD2,TRBV30,few,TRBJ2-1
TGTGCCTGGAGCTGGGACAGGGGCGGCTACACCTTC,CAWSWDRGGYTF,TRBD1,TRBV30,-,TRBJ1-2
TGTGCCAGCAGTTTACAGGCGGGAGGGATCTACGAGCAGTACTTC,CASSLQAGGIYEQYF,TRBD2,TRBV27,-,TRBJ2-7
TGTGCCAGCTCACCACCGAGCGGGGGGCCATACAATGAGCAGTTCTTC,CASSPPSGGPYNEQFF,TRBD2,TRBV18,-,TRBJ2-1
TGTGCCAGCAGCCAAGAATGGGACTCTGGGGCCAACGTCCTGACTTTC,CASSQEWDSGANVLTF,-,TRBV4-2,-,TRBJ2-6
TGTGCCAGCAGTGACTTGGACAGGGGAACTGAAGCTTTCTTT,CASSDLDRGTEAFF,TRBD1,TRBV27,-,TRBJ1-1
TGTGCCTGGAGTGTACGGGACCATGAGCAGTTCTTC,CAWSVRDHEQFF,-,TRBV30,-,TRBJ2-1
TGTGCCTGGGGGATACCAGGGATGGGTCAGCCCCAGCATTTT,CAWGIPGMGQPQHF,-,TRBV30,-,TRBJ1-5
TGTGCCAGCAGTGTCCTCGACAGACCAACTAATGAAAAACTGTTTTTT,CASSVLDRPTNEKLFF,-,TRBV6-1,few,TRBJ1-4
TGTGCCAGCACTGAACTTTCGACGCAGTATTTT,CASTELSTQYF,-,TRBV7-2,few,TRBJ2-3
TGCAGCGTTGCCGCAGGTCTTGACACCGGGGAGCTGTTTTTT,CSVAAGLDTGELFF,-,TRBV29-1,few,TRBJ2-2
TGCGCCAGCAGCCCGGGAGAGACCCAGTACTTC,CASSPGETQYF,-,TRBV5-1,-,TRBJ2-5
TGCAGCGTAGGAAGTAACTATGGCTACACCTTC,CSVGSNYGYTF,-,TRBV29-1,few,TRBJ1-2
TGCGCCAGCAGCTTGGCCCCCAGCGGGAAGGGGGGTGAGCAGTTCTTC,CASSLAPSGKGGEQFF,-,TRBV5-1,-,TRBJ2-1
TGTGCCACCAGCACCACACGGACAGGGGCGACCGGGGAGCTGTTTTTT,CATSTTRTGATGELFF,TRBD1,TRBV15,-,TRBJ2-2
TGCGCCAGCAGCCAAGTAGGGACTAGCACCTACAATGAGCAGTTCTTC,CASSQVGTSTYNEQFF,TRBD2,TRBV4-3,-,TRBJ2-1
TGTGCCAGACAGCCCCAGCATTTT,CARQPQHF,-,TRBV4-2,-,TRBJ1-5
TGCAGCGTTGAGAACAGGGTGACCTACGAGCAGTACTTC,CSVENRVTYEQYF,-,TRBV29-1,-,TRBJ2-7
TGCGCCAGCAGCTCTACACTCTCCTACAATGAGCAGTTCTTC,CASSSTLSYNEQFF,-,TRBV5-1,-,TRBJ2-1
TGTGCCTGCTTGTTCCGGAGCGCGAACACCGGGGAGCTGTTTTTT,CACLFRSANTGELFF,-,TRBV30,-,TRBJ2-2
TGTGCCAGCAGGGGGACTAGCGGGAGGAATGAGCAGTACTTC,CASRGTSGRNEQYF,TRBD2,TRBV28,few,TRBJ2-7
TGCAGCGTTGACAGGGGGCTGGAGACCCAGTACTTC,CSVDRGLETQYF,TRBD1,TRBV29-1,few,TRBJ2-5
TGTGCCAGCAGCTTGTCGGCAGTAAGGTTCACAGATACGCAGTATTTT,CASSLSAVRFTDTQYF,-,TRBV5-6,-,TRBJ2-3
TGTGCCAGCATGGGACTAGGTGAGGACGAGCAGTACTTC,CASMGLGEDEQYF,TRBD2,TRBV6-1,few,TRBJ2-7
TGTGCCAGCAGCTGGGGTAGTGGATACGAGCAGTACTTC,CASSWGSGYEQYF,-,TRBV7-2,-,TRBJ2-7
TGTGCCAGCAGTTTAATCGGTGATTCACCCCTCCACTTT,CASSLIGDSPLHF,-,TRBV27,-,TRBJ1-6
TGCGCCAGCAGCCAATTAGGGCTAGCTGACAACGAGCAGTACTTC,CASSQLGLADNEQYF,-,TRBV4-1,-,TRBJ2-7
TGCAGCGTTGAAGAGGACAGGGGGCAAGCCTACGAGCAGTACTTC,CSVEEDRGQAYEQYF,TRBD1,TRBV29-1,few,TRBJ2-7
TGCAGCGTTGAGGTAACCTCTGCGGAGCAGTACTTC,CSVEVTSAEQYF,-,TRBV29-1,-,TRBJ2-7
TGCGCCAGCAGCCCCCGGGGCCTTAACACCGGGGAGCTGTTTTTT,CASSPRGLNTGELFF,-,TRBV4-1,-,TRBJ2-2
TGCAGCGTTGCTCAGTGGTTTGTTGGGTTAAACTACAATGAGCAGTTCTTC,CSVAQWFVGLNYNEQFF,-,TRBV29-1,few,TRBJ2-1
TGTGCCAGCGGTGCAGGGACGCACGAGCAGTACTTC,CASGAGTHEQYF,-,TRBV6-6,-,TRBJ2-7
TGTGCCAGCAGCTTATTAATGGGGTACGAGCAGTTCTTC,CASSLLMGYEQFF,-,TRBV7-2,-,TRBJ2-1
TGTGCCTGGAGTCCTCTAGCGGGGGGCGAGCAGTACTTC,CAWSPLAGGEQYF,TRBD2,TRBV30,-,TRBJ2-7
TGCAGCGTCCGGGACGGCTACGAGCAGTACTTC,CSVRDGYEQYF,-,TRBV29-1,-,TRBJ2-7
TGCAGCGTTGTGAATCCGGGACAGGGAACAGATACGCAGTATTTT,CSVVNPGQGTDTQYF,TRBD1,TRBV29-1,few,TRBJ2-3
TGCAGCACTGGGACTAGCAGCTACGAGCAGTACTTC,CSTGTSSYEQYF,TRBD2,TRBV29-1,-,TRBJ2-7
TGCAGCGTTGAAGACGGACTAGCCTACAATGAGCAGTTCTTC,CSVEDGLAYNEQFF,TRBD2,TRBV29-1,few,TRBJ2-1
TGCAGCGTGGCCGGGACTAGCTCCTACGAGCAGTACTTC,CSVAGTSSYEQYF,TRBD2,TRBV29-1,-,TRBJ2-7
TGTGCCAGCAGTTTCTTGTGGCCTAGCACAGATACGCAGTATTTT,CASSFLWPSTDTQYF,-,TRBV28,-,TRBJ2-3
TGTGCCAGCAGCTCCGGGACAAGGGGATACACAGATACGCAGTATTTT,CASSSGTRGYTDTQYF,-,TRBV28,-,TRBJ2-3
TGTGCCAGCATCACCCTGGCTAGCGGGACTTACGAGCAGTACTTC,CASITLASGTYEQYF,TRBD2,TRBV28,-,TRBJ2-7
TGTGCCATCGTGTTAGGGCAAGAGACCCAGTACTTC,CAIVLGQETQYF,-,TRBV7-9,-,TRBJ2-5
TGTGCCAGTTCCGGACTAGCGGGGGGATACACAGATACGCAGTATTTT,CASSGLAGGYTDTQYF,TRBD2,TRBV28,-,TRBJ2-3
TGTGCCAGCACATTTGAACGGGTCGGGGCCAACGTCCTGACTTTC,CASTFERVGANVLTF,-,TRBV28,few,TRBJ2-6